The sequence of this T cell receptor beta chain was determined in a study of blood T cell repertoires in COVID-19 (dated by TCRdb to the early 2020s). Background for the entire study: Samples covering the acute and convalescent phases of COVID-19 were provided by collaborators in the United States, Italy and Spain. Where available, HLA class I and class II types were obtained from metadata supplied by the sample provider rather than from assay-based typing. The samples were drawn from two sources: the first 160 participants of the ongoing ImmuneRACE study, and fewer than 1,500 subjects contributed by 6 global collaborators. The repertoires were released in a freely available public database intended as a resource for research on the immune response to SARS-CoV-2. The prospective study material was composed of cDNA or gDNA derived from T cells, B-cell-depleted T cells, or PBMCs. The dataset comprised deeply sampled blood TCRbeta repertoires from subjects exposed to, actively infected with, or recovered from COVID-19. Nearly every sample came with metadata listing a de-identified subject ID, COVID-19 status, age in years and sex. Points the paper makes about the study in general: The amount of clinical and demographic metadata varied by source and participant and was provided uncurated.

Of note for this clone: It has no known antigen specificity. Base qualities are not recorded, but no much larger clone differs from it by a single base.

TCRbeta CDR3 regions were amplified from genomic DNA using the immunoSEQ Assay, a bias-controlled multiplex PCR. In the authors' own workflow: Nucleated cell counts per sample were estimated from amplification of reference gene primers within the assay. To quantify the absolute abundance of each unique TCRbeta CDR3 rearrangement, sequence reads were collapsed and filtered. For each sample, productive Simpson clonality was calculated as the square root of Simpson's diversity index over productive rearrangements. TCRdb stores this immuneACCESS table with in-frame sequences only. Part of the clones is absent; in the studies checked, under half of the shortfall reflects unresolved V genes, and no reason is known for the rest. The D gene and trimming were derived from the DNA, and the V and J assignments and clone size from that table. For this sample there are about 250,000 clones; around 88% appear just once. About 1.3% of the sample belongs to the ten largest clones.

Whole blood was collected in K2EDTA tubes by collaborating institutions according to the institutions' own protocols. Collaborator samples were shipped for TCRbeta analysis as frozen whole blood, isolated PBMCs, or DNA extracted from either sample type. The sequence was collected from a man older than 75 with acute or convalescent COVID-19. The sample comprised peripheral blood.

This receptor carries the CDR3 CASSPGGTGFSYEQYF. The DNA sequence is as follows: TGTGCCAGCAGCCCCGGCGGGACAGGGTTCTCCTACGAGCAGTACTTC. In this chain, TRBV11-3 is recombined with TRBJ2-7, with 9 bases in between that match TRBD1. Spanning cysteine to phenylalanine, the CDR3 consists of 16 amino acids. Just CDR3 DNA is preserved here, 48 bases in frame from base 1. V has 5 bases trimmed and J has 0 bases trimmed; junction bases matching no gene number 8. As encoded in the germline V gene, CDR1 is SGHNT while CDR2 is YENEEA.